This T cell receptor (beta chain) was sequenced in a study of siplizumab effects on memory and regulatory T cells. Findings of the study overall: Most proliferating CD4+ or CD8+ clones, roughly 75-95%, had no naive or memory assignment.

There are 16 residues in the CDR3. Trimming removed 1 base at V and 7 bases at J, with 17 bases between. CDR1 and CDR2 (germline): MGHRA, YSYEKL. Comment on this clone: As yet, its antigen is unknown.

Assay: immunoSEQ multiplex PCR; the TCRdb copy retains only in-frame clones and omits some. The data hold 100,000 to 110,000 clones, with around 90% observed a single time. This TCR derives from a human donor in good health. Material for sequencing was CD4+ T cells sorted from blood. V is TRBV4-1 and J is TRBJ2-1; either TRBD1 or TRBD2 may fit D (6 bases each). This CDR3 is CASSQARGPLRNEQFF. The CDR3 nucleotides read TGCGCCAGCAGCCAAGCCCGGGGGCCACTTCGGAATGAGCAGTTCTTC.